The 9 T cell receptor beta chains presented below share a single source sample, sequenced in a study of CD8 T cells in Susac syndrome. Random hexamers were used to reverse transcribe the RNA input (roughly 0.5 to 1 ug). TCRdb reprocessed the immunoSEQ multiplex PCR reads via MiXCR and lists one record per CDR3 protein. The table records about 19,000 distinct CDR3 sequences, approximately 96% of them present only once. The sample comprised CD8+ T cells from PBMCs. Receptor source: a human donor in good health.

The rearrangement joins TRBV7-8 to TRBJ2-1, with D possibly matching TRBD2 (6 bases). V dropped 6 bases and J dropped 5 bases, with 29 bases sitting between them. Looked up from germline, CDR1 is SGHVS and CDR2 is FQNEAQ. The CDR3 has 19 residues. The CDR3 loop reads CASSFFPPSAMGSNNEQFF. In DNA, the CDR3 is TGTGCCAGCAGTTTTTTCCCCCCTAGCGCGATGGGGAGCAACAATGAGCAGTTCTTC.

The chain is built from TRBV19 and TRBJ2-4, with D maybe TRBD1 (6 bases). This CDR3 region has 15 residues. The ends were cut back, 4 bases at V and 3 bases at J, with 13 bases in the middle. The germline gives CDR1 LNHDA, CDR2 SQIVND (reference sequence). For the CDR3, the DNA is TGTGCCAGTAGTACAGGGGAAGTAGTCAAAAACATTCAGTACTTC. It yields the protein CASSTGEVVKNIQYF.

The chain combines TRBV28 with TRBJ1-2; 8 bases are a match to TRBD1. Germline V gene lookup returns CDR1 MDHEN and CDR2 SYDVKM. With V trimmed by 6 bases and J by 5 bases, 8 bases remained unmatched. This CDR3 has 14 amino acids. The CDR3 bases are TGTGCCAGCAGCCGCCCGACAGGGGTATATGGCTACACCTTC. Its protein is CASSRPTGVYGYTF.

This chain uses TRBV28 with TRBJ2-3, with TRBD1 matching over 8 bases. This CDR3 is 16 amino acids long. Trimming took 2 bases from V and 5 from J; bases not matched to a gene: 9. Germline CDR1 MDHEN, CDR2 SYDVKM. CDR3 DNA sequence: TGTGCCAGCAGTTTAGTGTTTGGGACAGGAGGAGATACGCAGTATTTT. Translation: CASSLVFGTGGDTQYF.

V usage is TRBV24-1 and J usage is TRBJ2-5; D remains unclear. Deletions cut 5 bases from V and 2 bases from J, with 11 bases between. CDR1 is KGHDR, CDR2 SFDVKD, per germline. CDR3 length equals 14 residues. The CDR3 region has the DNA TGTGCCACCAGTGGTCCGGACGGGCAAGAGACCCAGTACTTC. Its translation is CATSGPDGQETQYF.

The chain's CDR3 is CASNDSPNYGYTF. In DNA form, the CDR3 reads TGTGCCAGCAACGACTCCCCCAACTATGGCTACACCTTC. This chain joins TRBV12-3 or TRBV12-4 and TRBJ1-2; no clear D. This CDR3 has 13 amino acids. The V gene lost 7 bases and the J gene lost 2 bases, with 11 bases spanning the gap.

This clonotype was seen once. The CDR3 region is CASSEVSYPGQGAIGELFF. CDR3 nucleotides: TGTGCCAGCAGTGAAGTCTCCTACCCGGGACAGGGGGCAATCGGGGAGCTGTTTTTT. The chain has TRBV2 and TRBJ2-2, with 12 bases fitting TRBD1. The CDR3 is 19 residues long. Germline assignment: CDR1 SNHLY and CDR2 FYNNEI. V lost 1 base and J lost 7; bases outside the gene matches: 13.

The chain combines TRBV27 with TRBJ2-7; TRBD2 matches 11 bases. The CDR3 has 17 residues. From germline, CDR1 is MNHEY and CDR2 SMNVEV (reference sequence). V lost 2 bases to trimming and J lost 6 bases; unmatched junction nucleotides: 12. The CDR3 reads CASSLVPPTSGDSEQYF. CDR3 in DNA: TGTGCCAGCAGTTTAGTCCCCCCGACTAGCGGGGACTCCGAGCAGTACTTC.

Only one count was recorded for this clonotype. The CDR3 bases are TGTGCCAGCAGCTCACCGGGACAGGGTAAATACAATGAGCAGTTCTTC. It codes for CASSSPGQGKYNEQFF. This chain joins TRBV7-8 and TRBJ2-1, with 9 bases that match TRBD1. With 4 bases clipped from V and 4 bases from J, the junction kept 8 bases outside the gene matches. This CDR3 contains 16 residues. From germline, CDR1 is SGHVS and CDR2 FQNEAQ.